These T cell receptor beta chains were read from a single sample in a study of OX40 agonist ivuxolimab in advanced cancers. Repertoires were generated with immunoSEQ multiplex PCR, while TCRdb's copy carries only in-frame clones and drops some. Of tens of thousands of clones in the sample, 84% are singletons; the top ten hold around 0.8%. Specimen: CD4+ or CD8+ T cells sorted from blood, collected in a trial of the OX40 agonist ivuxolimab. The receptors derive from an adult with an advanced solid tumor such as melanoma, head and neck, liver or kidney cancer. Each CDR3 is given with its conserved first and last residue. Each record gives: clone size, J gene, V gene, D gene, CDR3 DNA, CDR3 protein. D genes are given only for firm matches. The listing skips clone size in some rows; elsewhere it reads once, few, many or a size class.

clone size: -
J gene: TRBJ2-3
V gene: TRBV30
D gene: TRBD2
CDR3 DNA: TGTGCCTGGAGTAAAGGGACTAGCGGGGCGCGCACAGATACGCAGTATTTT
CDR3 protein: CAWSKGTSGARTDTQYF

clone size: -
J gene: TRBJ1-1
V gene: TRBV28
D gene: -
CDR3 DNA: TGTGCCAGCAGTTCAGGGGACACTGAAGCTTTCTTT
CDR3 protein: CASSSGDTEAFF

clone size: once
J gene: TRBJ2-6
V gene: TRBV5-1
D gene: -
CDR3 DNA: TGCGCCAGCAGCTTGGCCGTAGGGGTATCTGGGGCCAACGTCCTGACTTTC
CDR3 protein: CASSLAVGVSGANVLTF

clone size: -
J gene: TRBJ1-5
V gene: TRBV7-9
D gene: TRBD1
CDR3 DNA: TGTGCCAGCAGCTTAGGGGACAGCTATAGCAATCAGCCCCAGCATTTT
CDR3 protein: CASSLGDSYSNQPQHF

clone size: -
J gene: TRBJ1-3
V gene: TRBV18
D gene: -
CDR3 DNA: TGTGCCAGCTCACCCGGCCTCTCTGGAAACACCATATATTTT
CDR3 protein: CASSPGLSGNTIYF

clone size: few
J gene: TRBJ2-7
V gene: TRBV19
D gene: -
CDR3 DNA: TGTGCCAGTAGGCACCTACTCCCATTC
CDR3 protein: CASRHLLPF

clone size: -
J gene: TRBJ1-2
V gene: TRBV27
D gene: -
CDR3 DNA: TGTGCCAGCAGTTTAAGCCCGACGGTCTATGGCTACACCTTC
CDR3 protein: CASSLSPTVYGYTF

clone size: -
J gene: TRBJ2-7
V gene: TRBV2
D gene: -
CDR3 DNA: TGTGCCAGCAGTGAAGCGTACGAGCAGTACTTC
CDR3 protein: CASSEAYEQYF

clone size: -
J gene: TRBJ2-2
V gene: TRBV7-7
D gene: -
CDR3 DNA: TGTGCTAGCAGCGTGGGAGCCACGGGGACCGGGGAGCTGTTTTTT
CDR3 protein: CASSVGATGTGELFF

clone size: once
J gene: TRBJ2-1
V gene: TRBV2
D gene: TRBD2
CDR3 DNA: TGTGCCAGCAGAGCCGCTGGCGGGGGATCCTACAATGAGCAGTTCTTC
CDR3 protein: CASRAAGGGSYNEQFF

clone size: -
J gene: TRBJ1-4
V gene: TRBV19
D gene: -
CDR3 DNA: TGTGCCAGCATCGGGCTGACAACTAATGAAAAACTGTTTTTT
CDR3 protein: CASIGLTTNEKLFF

clone size: once
J gene: TRBJ2-5
V gene: TRBV7-9
D gene: -
CDR3 DNA: TGTGCCGTTCTAACGAGACAAGAGACCCAGTACTTC
CDR3 protein: CAVLTRQETQYF

clone size: -
J gene: TRBJ2-3
V gene: TRBV18
D gene: -
CDR3 DNA: TGTGCCAGCTCACCCGAAGGGGGTACTGTGGAAGATACGCAGTATTTT
CDR3 protein: CASSPEGGTVEDTQYF

clone size: -
J gene: TRBJ2-6
V gene: TRBV7-9
D gene: -
CDR3 DNA: TGTGCCAGCCCCCGGGACTCTGGGGCCAACGTCCTGACTTTC
CDR3 protein: CASPRDSGANVLTF

clone size: few
J gene: TRBJ2-1
V gene: TRBV5-1
D gene: TRBD1
CDR3 DNA: TGCGCCAGCAGCTTGTTGGTAGGGACAGGGACCGGTGAGCAGTTCTTC
CDR3 protein: CASSLLVGTGTGEQFF

clone size: -
J gene: TRBJ1-6
V gene: TRBV11-2
D gene: TRBD1
CDR3 DNA: TGTGCCAGCAAGGGACAGGGGAATTCTAATTCACCCCTCCACTTT
CDR3 protein: CASKGQGNSNSPLHF

clone size: -
J gene: TRBJ2-7
V gene: TRBV5-1
D gene: -
CDR3 DNA: TGCGCCAGCAGCTTTTGGACAGACTACGAGCAGTACTTC
CDR3 protein: CASSFWTDYEQYF

clone size: -
J gene: TRBJ2-1
V gene: TRBV19
D gene: -
CDR3 DNA: TGTGCCAGTAGGCATCAGAGCGGGCGACACGATGAGCAGTTCTTC
CDR3 protein: CASRHQSGRHDEQFF

clone size: few
J gene: TRBJ2-7
V gene: TRBV5-1
D gene: -
CDR3 DNA: TGCGCCAGCAGGTCACAGGCTAGGTACGAGCAGTACTTC
CDR3 protein: CASRSQARYEQYF

clone size: -
J gene: TRBJ2-2
V gene: TRBV9
D gene: -
CDR3 DNA: TGTGCCAGCAGCCCGGATATGCATTTGACCGGGGAGCTGTTTTTT
CDR3 protein: CASSPDMHLTGELFF

clone size: -
J gene: TRBJ2-1
V gene: TRBV29-1
D gene: -
CDR3 DNA: TGCAGCGTTGAGGGGGGGACAGAGACCTACAATGAGCAGTTCTTC
CDR3 protein: CSVEGGTETYNEQFF

clone size: -
J gene: TRBJ1-4
V gene: TRBV6-1
D gene: TRBD1
CDR3 DNA: TGTGCCAGCAGTGAAATCTCGACAGGGTCTAATGAAAAACTGTTTTTT
CDR3 protein: CASSEISTGSNEKLFF

clone size: -
J gene: TRBJ1-5
V gene: TRBV19
D gene: -
CDR3 DNA: TGTGCCAGTAGTATAGAGAGAGGTTGGGGCAGGAATAGCAATCAGCCCCAGCATTTT
CDR3 protein: CASSIERGWGRNSNQPQHF

clone size: -
J gene: TRBJ1-1
V gene: TRBV30
D gene: -
CDR3 DNA: TGTGCCTGGAGTCCCCCCAAGAACACTGAAGCTTTCTTT
CDR3 protein: CAWSPPKNTEAFF

clone size: -
J gene: TRBJ2-6
V gene: TRBV27
D gene: -
CDR3 DNA: TGTGCCAGCAGTTTGTCAGCCGTCTCTGGGGCCAACGTCCTGACTTTC
CDR3 protein: CASSLSAVSGANVLTF

clone size: once
J gene: TRBJ2-2
V gene: TRBV4-1
D gene: -
CDR3 DNA: TGCGCCAGTGGAGGGGCGCGATATACCGGGGAGCTGTTTTTT
CDR3 protein: CASGGARYTGELFF

clone size: -
J gene: TRBJ2-1
V gene: TRBV4-2
D gene: -
CDR3 DNA: TGTGCCAGCAGCCTGCAGATTGAAGCGGGTGAGCAGTTCTTC
CDR3 protein: CASSLQIEAGEQFF

clone size: -
J gene: TRBJ2-7
V gene: TRBV6-5
D gene: -
CDR3 DNA: TGTGCCAGCAGTGTGAACAGGGACTACGAGCAGTACTTC
CDR3 protein: CASSVNRDYEQYF

clone size: -
J gene: TRBJ2-7
V gene: TRBV7-9
D gene: -
CDR3 DNA: TGTGCCAGCAGCTTATCCCCTCCGGGCTACGAGCAGTACTTC
CDR3 protein: CASSLSPPGYEQYF

clone size: -
J gene: TRBJ2-5
V gene: TRBV11-2
D gene: TRBD2
CDR3 DNA: TGTGCCAGCAGCCCCTCTGGGACTAGCGGGGGAGAGACCCAGTACTTC
CDR3 protein: CASSPSGTSGGETQYF

clone size: -
J gene: TRBJ2-7
V gene: TRBV5-4
D gene: -
CDR3 DNA: TGTGCCAGCAGCTCCCAACGCGGCAGTGACTACGAGCAGTACTTC
CDR3 protein: CASSSQRGSDYEQYF

clone size: -
J gene: TRBJ1-1
V gene: TRBV5-8
D gene: -
CDR3 DNA: TGTGCCAGCAGCTTGGTATCAGGGACCGCGAGGACTGAAGCTTTCTTT
CDR3 protein: CASSLVSGTARTEAFF

clone size: -
J gene: TRBJ2-6
V gene: TRBV18
D gene: -
CDR3 DNA: TGTGCCAGCTCACCCATAGGACCACCCTCTGGGGCCAACGTCCTGACTTTC
CDR3 protein: CASSPIGPPSGANVLTF

clone size: -
J gene: TRBJ2-4
V gene: TRBV28
D gene: -
CDR3 DNA: TGTGCCAGCAGCCGGCCGGGCTCAGCCAAAAACATTCAGTACTTC
CDR3 protein: CASSRPGSAKNIQYF

clone size: -
J gene: TRBJ1-4
V gene: TRBV6-5
D gene: -
CDR3 DNA: TGTGCCAGCAGTTTACGGGGTCCTAACTGGAATGAAAAACTGTTTTTT
CDR3 protein: CASSLRGPNWNEKLFF

clone size: -
J gene: TRBJ2-5
V gene: TRBV28
D gene: -
CDR3 DNA: TGTGCCAGCAGTTTAGAGCGACAGCTACGGGAGACCCAGTACTTC
CDR3 protein: CASSLERQLRETQYF

clone size: -
J gene: TRBJ2-7
V gene: TRBV5-5
D gene: TRBD2
CDR3 DNA: TGTGCCAGCAGCTTGAGGGACGGGAGGGATTCCTACGAGCAGTACTTC
CDR3 protein: CASSLRDGRDSYEQYF

clone size: -
J gene: TRBJ1-3
V gene: TRBV7-9
D gene: -
CDR3 DNA: TGTGCCAGCAGCCGCGGGACGTTGTCCTCTGGAAACACCATATATTTT
CDR3 protein: CASSRGTLSSGNTIYF

clone size: -
J gene: TRBJ2-7
V gene: TRBV2
D gene: -
CDR3 DNA: TGTGCCAGCAGACCGGGACTCCTGGCCTACGAGCAGTACTTC
CDR3 protein: CASRPGLLAYEQYF

clone size: -
J gene: TRBJ1-5
V gene: TRBV6-1
D gene: -
CDR3 DNA: TGTGCCAGCAGTGAGAAACGGCCCCAGCATTTT
CDR3 protein: CASSEKRPQHF

clone size: -
J gene: TRBJ2-7
V gene: TRBV5-4
D gene: -
CDR3 DNA: TGTGCCAGCAGCCGGGCCTCGGGTTCGATACAGCAGTACTTC
CDR3 protein: CASSRASGSIQQYF

clone size: -
J gene: TRBJ2-1
V gene: TRBV7-3
D gene: TRBD1
CDR3 DNA: TGTGCCAGCAGCCCAAGTGGGACAGGGGTCGGTGAGCAGTTCTTC
CDR3 protein: CASSPSGTGVGEQFF

clone size: -
J gene: TRBJ1-4
V gene: TRBV25-1
D gene: TRBD1
CDR3 DNA: TGTGCCAGCAGTGTTGGGACAGGGGAGGAAAAACTGTTTTTT
CDR3 protein: CASSVGTGEEKLFF

clone size: -
J gene: TRBJ2-1
V gene: TRBV5-1
D gene: -
CDR3 DNA: TGCGCCAGCAGCTTGAACCAGGGGCCCCCCTACAATGAGCAGTTCTTC
CDR3 protein: CASSLNQGPPYNEQFF

clone size: -
J gene: TRBJ1-1
V gene: TRBV6-1
D gene: TRBD1
CDR3 DNA: TGTGCCAGCAGTGAATGGCAGGGGGCCGTGGGCACTGAAGCTTTCTTT
CDR3 protein: CASSEWQGAVGTEAFF

clone size: -
J gene: TRBJ1-2
V gene: TRBV5-1
D gene: -
CDR3 DNA: TGCGCCAGTTATAACCCCCGGACAGACCACACTAACTATGGCTACACCTTC
CDR3 protein: CASYNPRTDHTNYGYTF

clone size: -
J gene: TRBJ1-1
V gene: TRBV7-2
D gene: -
CDR3 DNA: TGTGCCAGCAGCTTGGGGGCAGGGACGGCTTTCTTT
CDR3 protein: CASSLGAGTAFF

clone size: -
J gene: TRBJ2-5
V gene: TRBV15
D gene: -
CDR3 DNA: TGTGCCACCACCAAAAGGGCGCAAGAGACCCAGTACTTC
CDR3 protein: CATTKRAQETQYF

clone size: -
J gene: TRBJ1-3
V gene: TRBV19
D gene: -
CDR3 DNA: TGTGCCAGTAGTATCGGGGGCGTTGGAAACACCATATATTTT
CDR3 protein: CASSIGGVGNTIYF

clone size: -
J gene: TRBJ1-2
V gene: TRBV7-2
D gene: -
CDR3 DNA: TGTGCCAGCAGCTTAGAGGTGGCAGGCGAAGTTGTGACCTATGGCTACACCTTC
CDR3 protein: CASSLEVAGEVVTYGYTF

clone size: -
J gene: TRBJ1-1
V gene: TRBV30
D gene: -
CDR3 DNA: TGTGCCTGGAGTCCAGAGGCCTTTACTGAAGCTTTCTTT
CDR3 protein: CAWSPEAFTEAFF

clone size: -
J gene: TRBJ2-7
V gene: TRBV5-3
D gene: TRBD2
CDR3 DNA: TGTGCCAGAAGCACAGGACTAGTCCCCTACGAGCAGTACTTC
CDR3 protein: CARSTGLVPYEQYF

clone size: -
J gene: TRBJ2-7
V gene: TRBV19
D gene: -
CDR3 DNA: TGTGCCAGTAGTATAGGTGGATTTATAACCTACGAGCAGTACTTC
CDR3 protein: CASSIGGFITYEQYF

clone size: -
J gene: TRBJ1-3
V gene: TRBV6-1
D gene: -
CDR3 DNA: TGTGCCAGCTCTCAAGAGGACACCATATATTTT
CDR3 protein: CASSQEDTIYF

clone size: -
J gene: TRBJ1-2
V gene: TRBV11-2
D gene: -
CDR3 DNA: TGTGCCAGCAGCCCTCAGGGTCGGATCTACACCTTC
CDR3 protein: CASSPQGRIYTF